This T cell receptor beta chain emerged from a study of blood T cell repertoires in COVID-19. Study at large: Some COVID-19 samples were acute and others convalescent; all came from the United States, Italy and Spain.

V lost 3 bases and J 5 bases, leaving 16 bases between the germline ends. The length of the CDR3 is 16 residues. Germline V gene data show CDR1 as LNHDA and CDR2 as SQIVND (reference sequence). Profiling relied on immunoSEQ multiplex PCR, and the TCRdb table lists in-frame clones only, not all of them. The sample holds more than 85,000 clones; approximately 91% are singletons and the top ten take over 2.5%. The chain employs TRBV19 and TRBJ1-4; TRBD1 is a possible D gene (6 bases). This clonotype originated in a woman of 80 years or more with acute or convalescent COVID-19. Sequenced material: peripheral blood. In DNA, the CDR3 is TGTGCCAGTAGTATGAGTTCAGGGGTTGGCAATGAAAAACTGTTTTTT. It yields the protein CASSMSSGVGNEKLFF.